The 9 T cell receptor beta chains presented below share a single source sample, sequenced in a study of CD8+CD57+ T cells in acquired aplastic anemia. Template material for TCR beta VDJ and CDR3 profiling consisted of genomic DNA. TCRdb called the reads again in MiXCR, with one record for every CDR3 protein. This sample yields around 80,000 distinct CDR3 sequences, of which 70% are seen a single time; 80% to 90% belongs to the top ten. Those patients picked for sequencing had displayed CD8+CD57+ cell expansion on flow cytometry. Sequencing used sorted CD4+, CD8+, or CD8+CD57+ T cells (not recorded which) from PBMCs. The receptors originated from a human donor with aplastic anemia.

The V gene is TRBV9, the J gene TRBJ1-3; no clear D gene. V was shortened by 7 bases and J by 1 base, with 6 bases between the two germline ends. Germline CDR1 SGDLS, CDR2 YYNGEE. The CDR3 is 12 amino acids. The CDR3 coding sequence is TGTGCCAGCGCCAGTTCTGGAAACACCATATATTTT. Translation: CASASSGNTIYF.

Notes on this clonotype: A read error may produce the germline difference seen at one junction end. J is TRBJ2-7 and V is TRBV5-1; 7 bases line up with TRBD2. The DNA end favors TRBJ2-1, so the J call may be wrong. Looked up from germline, CDR1 is SGHRS and CDR2 is YFSETQ. The CDR3 is 15 residues long. The CDR3 reads CASSLVLAEYNGQFF. The CDR3 nucleotides read TGCGCCAGCAGCTTGGTTCTAGCGGAGTACAATGGGCAGTTCTTC.

This chain joins TRBV12-3 or TRBV12-4 and TRBJ2-2; D not certain. Trimming cost V 3 bases and J 6 bases, with 8 bases left between them. This CDR3 has 13 residues. CDR3 sequence: CASSFYHPGELFF. DNA for the CDR3: TGTGCCAGCAGTTTCTACCATCCCGGGGAGCTGTTTTTT.

The rearrangement uses TRBV28 and TRBJ1-5; tentative D call: TRBD1 (5 bases). The CDR3 runs 15 residues. Germline CDR1 MDHEN, CDR2 SYDVKM. Trimming shortened V by 7 bases and J by 9 bases, and 22 bases separated the two germline ends. In DNA, the CDR3 is TGTGCCAGCACCCCCCGAGGAGGGGTCATGCGGCCCCAGCATTTT. Protein product: CASTPRGGVMRPQHF.

The V gene is TRBV20-1, the J gene TRBJ2-3; D possibly corresponds to TRBD1 (7 bases). Between the trimmed V and J ends, which lost 6 bases and 1 base, there was a span of 14 bases. The CDR3 is 14 amino acids. Germline lookup yields CDR1 DFQATT and CDR2 SNEGSKA (reference sequence). Here the CDR3 reads CSAPDRRGTDTQYF. CDR3 bases: TGCAGTGCCCCGGACAGGAGGGGCACAGATACGCAGTATTTT.

The chain combines TRBV10-3 with TRBJ1-6; D is ambiguous. Trimming cost V 11 bases and J 9 bases, with 11 bases left between them. This CDR3 is 11 amino acids long. CDR1 and CDR2 from the germline V gene are ENHRY and SYGVKD. The CDR3 DNA reads as TGTGCCGGTGGGGTGGGTTCACCCCTCCACTTT. Translation gives CAGGVGSPLHF.

J is TRBJ2-7 and V is TRBV5-4; 8 bases are shared with TRBD1. The CDR3 runs to 14 residues. Trimming removed 2 bases from V and 5 bases from J; junction bases left unmatched: 6. Germline CDR1 SGHNT, CDR2 YYREEE (reference sequence). CDR3 loop: CASSFGQGTDEQYF. In DNA form, the CDR3 reads TGTGCCAGCAGCTTCGGACAGGGTACCGACGAGCAGTACTTC.

V and J are TRBV29-1 and TRBJ2-3; 9 bases match TRBD2. The CDR3 has 14 residues. J was trimmed by 3 bases and V by 4 bases; bases with no gene match: 5. Germline V gene sequence: CDR1 SQVTM, CDR2 ANQGSEA. CDR3 region: CSVGVSGGTDTQYF. The CDR3 DNA reads as TGCAGCGTTGGGGTTAGCGGGGGTACAGATACGCAGTATTTT.

The rearrangement links TRBV19 to TRBJ2-3; TRBD1 matches 9 bases. This CDR3 contains 16 residues. Germline V gene sequence: CDR1 LNHDA, CDR2 SQIVND (reference sequence). V gave up 5 bases and J gave up 1 base; unmatched junction bases: 7. CDR3 DNA: TGTGCCAGTAGTCGCCCCCGGGACAGGGGCACAGATACGCAGTATTTT. Translating gives CASSRPRDRGTDTQYF.